Sequencing of this T cell receptor (beta chain) was carried out in a study of T cells in Graves' hyperthyroidism and ophthalmopathy. Among the patients, aged 18 to 65, hyperthyroidism was newly diagnosed and had lasted under 2 months. From germline, CDR1 is SSHAT and CDR2 FNYEAQ (reference sequence). The CDR3 consists of 14 residues. This clonotype was seen ten or more times. One junction end disagrees with the germline gene, perhaps due to a read error. TCR beta CDR3 regions were amplified from RNA transcripts. A first-round RT-PCR of the TCR CDR3 used the HTBI primer set. A single record per CDR3 protein comes from TCRdb applying MiXCR to the multiplex PCR reads. The data show around 700,000 distinct CDR3 sequences, 30% to 40% seen once.

The chain couples TRBV7-7 to TRBJ2-5, with 8 bases identical to TRBD1. Sequenced material: blood. The receptor's source is a woman aged 40 to 50 with Graves' hyperthyroidism. The CDR3 reads CASKPDGQGETQYF. CDR3 nucleotides: TGTGCTAGCAAGCCCGACGGACAGGGAGAGACCCAGTACTTC. Complete variable domain (other parts from reference TRBV7-7 and TRBJ2-5): GAGVSQSPRYKVTKRGQDVTLRCDPISSHATLYWYQQALGQGPEFLTYFNYEAQPDKSGLPSDRFSAERPEGSISTLTIQRTEQRDSAMYRCASKPDGQGETQYFGPGTRLLVL.